In its sample, the clone carrying this T cell receptor beta chain was seen many times. Its cognate antigen is unknown. A quantitative 5'-RACE method, one with molecular barcodes, was used to make TCR beta libraries. TCRdb fed the 5' RACE reads into MiXCR, producing one record per CDR3 protein. In the table there are some 840,000 distinct CDR3 sequences, 10% to 15% of which are singletons. These data belong to a study of CD8 T cells in ankylosing spondylitis. Study-wide results and caveats: Certain motif variants had earlier appeared in reactive arthritis synovial fluid and blood. There was reportedly significant enrichment of clones that were disease-linked in matched ankylosing spondylitis synovial fluid. The authors found the disease-linked clones to be CD8+ and relatively rare in peripheral blood. One TCR beta motif, made up of eight or nine highly homologous variants, appeared characteristic of ankylosing spondylitis blood.

This CDR3 is 16 amino acids long. V shed 3 bases and J shed 1 base, with 12 bases lying between them. CDR1 and CDR2 (germline): KGHDR, SFDVKD. This chain links TRBV24-1 with TRBJ2-1; maybe TRBD1 (6 bases). This clonotype was obtained from a male donor with ankylosing spondylitis. Sequencing was performed on blood, either unsorted or a sorted T cell fraction (not recorded which). The CDR3 loop reads CATSDIQGFSYNEQFF. In nucleotides, the CDR3 is TGTGCCACCAGTGATATACAGGGTTTTTCCTACAATGAGCAGTTCTTC.